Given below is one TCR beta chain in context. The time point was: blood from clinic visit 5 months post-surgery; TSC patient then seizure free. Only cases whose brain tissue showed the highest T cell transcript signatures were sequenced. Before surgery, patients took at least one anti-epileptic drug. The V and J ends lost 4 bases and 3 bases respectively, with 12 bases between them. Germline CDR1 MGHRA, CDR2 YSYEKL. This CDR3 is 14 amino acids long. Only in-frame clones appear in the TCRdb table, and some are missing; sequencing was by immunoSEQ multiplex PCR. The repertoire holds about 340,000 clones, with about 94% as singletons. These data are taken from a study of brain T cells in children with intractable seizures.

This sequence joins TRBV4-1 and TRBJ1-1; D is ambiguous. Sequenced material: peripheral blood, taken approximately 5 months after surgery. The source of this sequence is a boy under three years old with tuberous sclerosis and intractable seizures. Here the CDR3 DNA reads TGCGCCAGCAGCCCCAAGGGATTCCACACTGAAGCTTTCTTT. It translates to CASSPKGFHTEAFF.